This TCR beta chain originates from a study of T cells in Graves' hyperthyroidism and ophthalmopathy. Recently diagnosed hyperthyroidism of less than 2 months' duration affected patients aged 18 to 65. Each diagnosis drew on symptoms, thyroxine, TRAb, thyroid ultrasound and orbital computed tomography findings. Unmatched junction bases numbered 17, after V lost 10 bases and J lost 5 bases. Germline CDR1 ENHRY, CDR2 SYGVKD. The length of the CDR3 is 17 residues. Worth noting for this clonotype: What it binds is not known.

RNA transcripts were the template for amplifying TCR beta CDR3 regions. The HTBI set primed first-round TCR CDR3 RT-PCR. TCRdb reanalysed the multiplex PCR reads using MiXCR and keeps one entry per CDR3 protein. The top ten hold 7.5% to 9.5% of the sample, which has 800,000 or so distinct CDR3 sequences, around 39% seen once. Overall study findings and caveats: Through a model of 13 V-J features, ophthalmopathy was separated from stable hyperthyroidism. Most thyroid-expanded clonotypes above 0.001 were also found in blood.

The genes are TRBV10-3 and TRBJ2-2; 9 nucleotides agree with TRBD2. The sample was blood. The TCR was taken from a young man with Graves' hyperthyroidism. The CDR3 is CASTQGGLAGRTGELFF. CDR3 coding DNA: TGTGCCAGCACTCAAGGAGGGCTAGCGGGGAGAACCGGGGAGCTGTTTTTT.